Here is one T cell receptor (beta chain) with its context. Generated by immunoSEQ multiplex PCR, the TCRdb table keeps only in-frame clones and is missing some. This sample yields 90,000 to 100,000 clones, of which roughly 84% are seen a single time; roughly 40% belongs to the top ten. This CDR3 has 16 residues. Losses at the gene ends were 3 bases for V and 0 bases for J; bases not matched to a gene: 5. Germline CDR1 reads LNHDA; CDR2 reads SQIVND (reference sequence). This specimen belongs to a study of control samples from healthy donors and cancer patients. The sequenced material came from PBMCs. The V call is TRBV19, the J call TRBJ2-1, with 7 bases identical to TRBD2. This TCR came from a man aged 65-85 years with lung cancer. The CDR3: CASSIWRGNSYNEQFF. The CDR3 nucleotides are TGTGCCAGTAGTATTTGGCGGGGGAACTCCTACAATGAGCAGTTCTTC.